These 8 T cell receptor beta chains came from one sample sequenced in a study of PD-1 blockade in classical Hodgkin lymphoma. Profiled with immunoSEQ multiplex PCR; TCRdb holds only in-frame clones, not every one. The sample lists some 95,000 clones, about 91% occurring once. Patients all relapsed after autologous stem cell transplantation, and there was variation in brentuximab vedotin exposure. This specimen consisted of peripheral blood mononuclear cells (PBMCs), obtained before the second cycle of nivolumab. The receptors derive from a human donor with classical Hodgkin lymphoma.

The chain links TRBV12-2 to TRBJ2-7; no check of the table's D call, TRBD2, against the DNA was made. TRBV12-2 is a pseudogene segment. This CDR3 has 17 amino acids. CDR3: CASRLDLQREGPYEQYF. The CDR3 DNA is TGTGCAAGTCGCTTAGACCTTCAGCGGGAGGGCCCCTACGAGCAGTACTTC.

This clone was counted only a few times. The V call is TRBV5-1, the J call TRBJ2-1; D could derive from TRBD1 or TRBD2 (5 bases each). Deletions cut 7 bases from V and 4 bases from J, with 15 bases between. The CDR3 sequence is 14 residues long. CDR1 and CDR2 from the germline V gene are SGHRS and YFSETQ. Here the CDR3 reads CASHPGDGYNEQFF. CDR3 nucleotide sequence: TGCGCCAGCCACCCCGGGGACGGATACAATGAGCAGTTCTTC.

The J gene is TRBJ2-1, the V gene TRBV7-3; tentative D call: TRBD1 (6 bases). The CDR3 is 14 amino acids. Germline loops: CDR1 SGHTA, CDR2 FQGTGA. V was trimmed by 3 bases and J by 8 bases, leaving 14 bases between them. The DNA for the CDR3 is TGTGCCAGCAGCTTGGGACACGAGGGGTATGAGCAGTTCTTC. Translated, it gives CASSLGHEGYEQFF.

The V and J genes are TRBV15 and TRBJ2-7; 7 bases are shared with TRBD2. Germline assignment: CDR1 LNHNV and CDR2 YYDKDF (reference sequence). V lost 6 bases and J lost 3; bases outside the gene matches: 5. The CDR3 consists of 13 residues. CDR3 bases: TGTGCCACCAGAGTAGCGGGCGGCTACGAGCAGTACTTC. Encoded protein: CATRVAGGYEQYF.

In its sample, this clone was seen once. The V gene is TRBV28, the J gene TRBJ2-7; 7 bases line up with TRBD1. The V gene's germline CDR1 is MDHEN and CDR2 SYDVKM. V trimming: 4 bases; J trimming: 2 bases; junction bases outside the gene matches: 5. This CDR3 region has 14 residues. For the CDR3, the DNA is TGTGCCAGCAGTTCTGGGACAGCAACCTACGAGCAGTACTTC. It translates to CASSSGTATYEQYF.

V usage is TRBV5-6 and J usage is TRBJ2-7; 7 bases are a match to TRBD2. This CDR3 is 13 amino acids long. Germline CDR1 reads SGHDT; CDR2 reads YYEEEE. Trimming took 3 bases from V and 3 from J; bases not matched to a gene: 3. The CDR3 loop reads CASSWGTIYEQYF. In DNA, the CDR3 is TGTGCCAGCAGCTGGGGGACTATCTACGAGCAGTACTTC.

The chain combines TRBV29-1 with TRBJ2-1; TRBD2 agrees at 9 bases. This CDR3 has 15 amino acids. Germline V CDR1 and CDR2: SQVTM, ANQGSEA. V lost 3 bases and J lost 7; bases outside the gene matches: 10. CDR3 bases: TGCAGCGTTGATTTAGCGGGAGATGGTGGTAATGAGCAGTTCTTC. Protein sequence: CSVDLAGDGGNEQFF.

The rearrangement uses TRBV28 and TRBJ2-2; D is undetermined. Per germline, CDR1 MDHEN and CDR2 SYDVKM. This CDR3 contains 15 residues. V lost 7 bases and J lost 1, with 13 bases in between. The CDR3 nucleotides read TGTGCCAGCAAACCTCCAAAGAAGAACACCGGGGAGCTGTTTTTT. Residues: CASKPPKKNTGELFF.